This T cell receptor (beta chain) came from a study of T cells in Graves' hyperthyroidism and ophthalmopathy. Ophthalmopathy cases met thresholds of Clinical Activity Score at least 3, NOSPECS grade at least 4 and duration under 3 months. On the basis of clinical symptoms, serum thyroxine and TRAb, thyroid ultrasound and orbital computed tomography, diagnoses were made. Study results and limitations: Expanded thyroid clonotypes (above 0.001) were mostly also found in blood.

Trimming shortened V by 0 bases and J by 0 bases, and 9 bases separated the two germline ends. Germline lookup yields CDR1 MDHEN and CDR2 SYDVKM. The CDR3 totals 16 residues. The investigators amplified TCR beta CDR3 regions from RNA transcripts. With the HTBI primer set, the TCR CDR3 went through a first round of RT-PCR. Each CDR3 protein gets one entry after TCRdb re-called the multiplex PCR reads with MiXCR. The table includes a few hundred thousand distinct CDR3 sequences, over 20% detected once. Note on this clonotype: Its antigen is still unknown.

The clonotype was recovered from a man in his thirties or forties with Graves' ophthalmopathy. The sequenced material came from blood. The chain links TRBV28 to TRBJ1-5; D gene ambiguous. CDR3 sequence: CASSLWAEYSNQPQHF. CDR3 DNA sequence: TGTGCCAGCAGTTTATGGGCAGAATATAGCAATCAGCCCCAGCATTTT.